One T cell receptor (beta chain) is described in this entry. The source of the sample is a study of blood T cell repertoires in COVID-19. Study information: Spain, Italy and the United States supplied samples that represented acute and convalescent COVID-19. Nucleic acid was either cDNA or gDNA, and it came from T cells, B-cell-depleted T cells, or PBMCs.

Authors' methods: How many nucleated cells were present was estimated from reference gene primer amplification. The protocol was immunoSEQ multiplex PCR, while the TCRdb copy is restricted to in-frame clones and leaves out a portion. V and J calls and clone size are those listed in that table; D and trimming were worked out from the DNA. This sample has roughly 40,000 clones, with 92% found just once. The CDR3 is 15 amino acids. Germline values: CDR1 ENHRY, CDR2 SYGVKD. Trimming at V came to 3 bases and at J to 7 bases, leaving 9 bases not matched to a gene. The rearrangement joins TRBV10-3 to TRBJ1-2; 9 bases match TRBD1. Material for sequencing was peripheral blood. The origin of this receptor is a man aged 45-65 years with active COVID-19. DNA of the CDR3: TGTGCCATCAGTGACCCGGGACAGGGTCCTTCTGGCTACACCTTC. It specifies CAISDPGQGPSGYTF.